These 24 T cell receptor beta chains were sequenced from one sample in a study of T cell changes during pregnancy in multiple sclerosis. Profiled with immunoSEQ multiplex PCR; TCRdb holds only in-frame clones, not every one. The sample lists 45,000 to 60,000 clones, around 94% occurring once. The sequencing used CD4+ T cells from peripheral blood mononuclear cells, collected in the third trimester of pregnancy. Receptor source: a female donor with multiple sclerosis, enrolled in a pregnancy study.

The rearrangement links TRBV9 to TRBJ2-2; D call uncertain. Germline CDR1 and CDR2: SGDLS and YYNGEE. The length of the CDR3 is 14 residues. Trimming removed 0 bases at V and 2 bases at J, with 5 bases between. Here the CDR3 reads CASSVASNTGELFF. The CDR3 DNA follows: TGTGCCAGCAGCGTAGCGTCCAACACCGGGGAGCTGTTTTTT.

The V and J genes are TRBV19 and TRBJ2-7, with 12 bases fitting TRBD2. CDR3 length: 16 amino acids. CDR1 is LNHDA and CDR2 is SQIVND in the germline V gene (reference sequence). V lost 3 bases and J lost 5; bases outside the gene matches: 8. This CDR3 is CASSIPGGLAGNEQYF. CDR3 in DNA: TGTGCCAGTAGTATTCCCGGGGGACTAGCGGGTAACGAGCAGTACTTC.

CDR3 in DNA: TGTGCCAGCAGCTTGACCGGGACAGGGTTATACACCATATATTTT. This gives the protein CASSLTGTGLYTIYF. The chain carries TRBV7-6 and TRBJ1-3, with 9 nucleotides matching TRBD1. Germline V gene sequence: CDR1 SGHVS, CDR2 FNYEAQ. The CDR3 loop spans 15 amino acids. V dropped 3 bases and J dropped 8; count of bases not matched to a gene: 8.

The V and J genes are TRBV10-3 and TRBJ2-1; 9 bases fit TRBD2. The V gene's germline CDR1 is ENHRY and CDR2 SYGVKD. With V trimmed by 2 bases and J by 7 bases, 6 bases remained unmatched. CDR3 length equals 15 residues. The CDR3 sequence: CAISELAGRVNEQFF. Written as DNA, the CDR3 is TGTGCCATCAGTGAGCTAGCGGGGAGGGTGAATGAGCAGTTCTTC.

A note on this clone: Germline is not matched at one junction end, which may reflect a read error. The chain employs TRBV2 and TRBJ1-4; unclear D gene. This CDR3 spans 12 amino acids. Germline-derived CDR1 and CDR2 are SNHLY and FYNNEI. CDR3 DNA: TGTGCCAGCAGTGCCTCTAAAGAAAAACTGTTTTTT. Its translation: CASSASKEKLFF.

The sample holds a few counts of this clone. V gene TRBV10-3 combines with J gene TRBJ1-5; D gene unclear. Germline CDR1 is ENHRY and CDR2 is SYGVKD. The CDR3 contains 12 residues. With 11 bases removed from V and 0 bases from J, the gap between germline ends came to 8 bases. CDR3 bases: TGTGCCGCGAGCCCTAGCAATCAGCCCCAGCATTTT. Its protein product is CAASPSNQPQHF.

A note on this clone: The same CDR3 also results from other DNA sequences found in this sample. This chain joins TRBV5-1 and TRBJ2-5; 9 bases align to TRBD2. V lost 5 bases to trimming and J lost 4 bases; unmatched junction nucleotides: 9. The CDR3 runs to 15 residues. Germline V gene lookup returns CDR1 SGHRS and CDR2 YFSETQ. The CDR3 protein is CASREAGGNGETQYF. Written as DNA, the CDR3 is TGCGCCAGCAGGGAAGCGGGAGGCAATGGAGAGACCCAGTACTTC.

The gene calls are TRBV10-2 and TRBJ2-4; tentative D call: TRBD1 (5 bases). The CDR3 extends over 13 amino acids. The V end lost 2 bases, the J end lost 7 bases, and 9 bases lay between the germline ends. Germline assignment: CDR1 WSHSY and CDR2 SAAADI. CDR3 bases: TGCGCCAGCAGTGAGGTACCAGGGAACATTCAGTACTTC. It specifies CASSEVPGNIQYF.

The V and J genes are TRBV19 and TRBJ2-7; TRBD2 is a possible D gene (5 bases). The CDR3 extends over 13 amino acids. From germline, CDR1 is LNHDA and CDR2 SQIVND (reference sequence). Trimming pared 5 bases from V and 3 bases from J, leaving 11 bases between. The CDR3 region is CASSQLAGYEQYF. The CDR3 DNA reads as TGTGCCAGTAGTCAGCTAGCAGGCTACGAGCAGTACTTC.

The chain is built from TRBV5-4 and TRBJ2-2; TRBD2 is a possible D gene (5 bases). Trimming pared 7 bases from V and 1 base from J, leaving 11 bases between. The length of the CDR3 is 14 residues. CDR1 and CDR2 from the germline V gene are SGHNT and YYREEE (reference sequence). The CDR3 here is CASSRVLNTGELFF. Written as DNA, the CDR3 is TGTGCCAGCTCGAGGGTTCTGAACACCGGGGAGCTGTTTTTT.

Worth noting for this clone: This same CDR3 is encoded by further DNA sequences in the sample. The chain recombines TRBV10-3 with TRBJ2-3, with a tentative D call TRBD2 (6 bases). The CDR3 contains 13 residues. Germline V gene data show CDR1 as ENHRY and CDR2 as SYGVKD. Trimming cost V 8 bases and J 5 bases, with 14 bases left between them. The CDR3 loop reads CAISAGWGDTQYF. The CDR3 nucleotides read TGTGCCATCTCGGCGGGATGGGGAGATACGCAGTATTTT.

The chain employs TRBV6-1 and TRBJ2-1, with 7 bases matching TRBD2. J gave up 4 bases and V 4 bases, and 10 bases lay outside the gene matches. This CDR3 region has 16 residues. The V gene's germline CDR1 is MNHNS and CDR2 SASEGT. The CDR3 bases are TGTGCCAGCAGTGGAGACGGGACTACACTATACAATGAGCAGTTCTTC. Its protein product is CASSGDGTTLYNEQFF.

CDR3 amino acids: CASRPGSSGNTIYF. The CDR3, as DNA: TGCGCCAGCAGGCCCGGGAGCTCTGGAAACACCATATATTTT. This sequence joins TRBV5-1 and TRBJ1-3; D not resolved. Deletions cut 5 bases from V and 0 bases from J, with 9 bases between. Looked up from germline, CDR1 is SGHRS and CDR2 is YFSETQ. The CDR3 is 14 residues long.

The chain joins TRBV2 to TRBJ2-5; D is possibly TRBD2 (6 bases). CDR1 and CDR2 from the germline V gene are SNHLY and FYNNEI. The CDR3 length is 14 residues. Trimming took 4 bases from V and 1 from J, leaving 10 bases between them. CDR3: CASSVAGIQETQYF. The CDR3 DNA sequence: TGTGCCAGCAGTGTGGCGGGGATCCAAGAGACCCAGTACTTC.

The DNA of the CDR3 is TGTGCCAGTAGTAGGACAGGTGTTTATGGTATCACTGAAGCTTTCTTT. Translated: CASSRTGVYGITEAFF. V is TRBV19 and J is TRBJ1-1, with 7 bases that match TRBD1. V lost 4 bases to trimming and J lost 4 bases; unmatched junction nucleotides: 12. Germline V gives CDR1 LNHDA, CDR2 SQIVND (reference sequence). This CDR3 is built from 16 residues. The full variable domain, in which reference TRBV19 and TRBJ1-1 provide the parts outside the CDR3, is DGGITQSPKYLFRKEGQNVTLSCEQNLNHDAMYWYRQDPGQGLRLIYYSQIVNDFQKGDIAEGYSVSREKKESFPLTVTSAQKNPTAFYLCASSRTGVYGITEAFFGQGTRLTVV.

J is TRBJ1-2 and V is TRBV28; weak D call: TRBD1 (6 bases). V lost 4 bases and J lost 2, with 14 bases in between. Germline V gives CDR1 MDHEN, CDR2 SYDVKM. The CDR3 totals 15 residues. The CDR3 DNA reads as TGTGCCAGCAGTTCTTGGACAGATTCCAACTATGGCTACACCTTC. Its translation: CASSSWTDSNYGYTF.

This sequence joins TRBV19 and TRBJ1-1, with unresolved D. Germline V gives CDR1 LNHDA, CDR2 SQIVND (reference sequence). The CDR3 contains 15 residues. Trimming left V 4 bases short and J 3 bases short, with 15 bases between. CDR3: CASSTPLWRDTEAFF. For the CDR3, the DNA is TGTGCCAGTAGTACCCCCCTTTGGAGGGACACTGAAGCTTTCTTT.

The gene calls are TRBV2 and TRBJ1-5; D is undetermined. Between the trimmed V and J ends, which lost 7 bases and 7 bases, there was a span of 14 bases. The CDR3 length is 13 residues. Germline V CDR1 and CDR2: SNHLY, FYNNEI. The CDR3 DNA reads TGTGCCAGCATATTGATTTCTGGCCAGCCCCAGCATTTT. Its protein product is CASILISGQPQHF.

This chain connects TRBV5-1 to TRBJ2-5; 7 bases agree with TRBD1. The V gene end was trimmed by 3 bases and the J gene end by 5 bases; junction bases not matched to a gene: 10. Germline V gives CDR1 SGHRS, CDR2 YFSETQ. The length of the CDR3 is 15 residues. CDR3 in amino acids: CASSSDREFGETQYF. DNA of the CDR3: TGCGCCAGCAGCTCAGACAGGGAATTCGGGGAGACCCAGTACTTC. Complete variable domain (other parts from reference TRBV5-1 and TRBJ2-5): KAGVTQTPRYLIKTRGQQVTLSCSPISGHRSVSWYQQTPGQGLQFLFEYFSETQRNKGNFPGRFSGRQFSNSRSEMNVSTLELGDSALYLCASSSDREFGETQYFGPGTRLLVL.

This clone was observed a few times. The chain links TRBV19 to TRBJ1-3; D gene uncertain. CDR1 and CDR2 (germline): LNHDA, SQIVND (reference sequence). V was pared by 6 bases and J by 1 base, with 13 bases between. The CDR3 length is 15 residues. This CDR3 is CASRKDRTSGNTIYF. The CDR3 DNA sequence: TGTGCCAGTAGAAAAGACCGGACTTCTGGAAACACCATATATTTT.

CDR3 sequence reads: CASGVTYEQYF. The CDR3 DNA reads as TGTGCCAGCGGTGTAACCTACGAGCAGTACTTC. V usage is TRBV2 and J usage is TRBJ2-7; D is uncertain. V shed 8 bases and J shed 2 bases, with 7 bases lying between them. CDR3 length: 11 residues. Germline V gene data show CDR1 as SNHLY and CDR2 as FYNNEI.

The CDR3: CSVERYQGDYGYTF. In DNA, the CDR3 is TGCAGCGTTGAGCGCTATCAGGGGGACTATGGCTACACCTTC. The V gene is TRBV29-1, the J gene TRBJ1-2; 7 positions match TRBD1. Trimming at V came to 3 bases and at J to 3 bases, leaving 7 bases not matched to a gene. CDR1 is SQVTM and CDR2 is ANQGSEA in the germline V gene. The CDR3 consists of 14 residues.

The chain is built from TRBV6-5 and TRBJ2-2; D might be TRBD1 (5 bases). The CDR3 runs 14 residues. Germline V gives CDR1 MNHEY, CDR2 SVGAGI. Trimming stripped 0 bases from V and 5 bases from J, with 7 bases between. This CDR3 is CASSYSTVTGELFF. The DNA for the CDR3 is TGTGCCAGCAGTTACTCGACAGTTACCGGGGAGCTGTTTTTT.

The chain recombines TRBV27 with TRBJ2-1; D remains ambiguous. V was cut by 9 bases and J by 2 bases, with 17 bases left in between. The CDR3 covers 15 residues. Germline CDR1 reads MNHEY; CDR2 reads SMNVEV (reference sequence). The CDR3 spells CASSYARIPYNEQFF. CDR3 bases: TGTGCCAGTAGCTACGCTCGGATCCCCTACAATGAGCAGTTCTTC.